This passage covers 31 T cell receptor beta chains from one sample sequenced in a study of T cell responses to AZD1222 COVID-19 vaccine. Clones were read by immunoSEQ multiplex PCR, and TCRdb kept only the in-frame ones, dropping some. The table lists about 120,000 clones, approximately 84% of them singletons. Source: peripheral blood, taken on day 0 of AZD1222 vaccination. Every receptor here comes from an adult in good health.

This rearrangement joins TRBV19 to TRBJ1-2; D not certain. In germline, CDR1 is LNHDA, CDR2 SQIVND (reference sequence). V shed 5 bases and J shed 4 bases, with 11 bases lying between them. This CDR3 spans 13 amino acids. Here the CDR3 reads CASSHDGFYGYTF. CDR3 DNA sequence: TGTGCCAGTAGTCATGACGGATTCTATGGCTACACCTTC.

This sequence joins TRBV28 and TRBJ1-6, with D tentatively TRBD1 (6 bases). V shed 6 bases and J shed 10 bases, with 16 bases lying between them. This CDR3 has 14 residues. The germline V gene has CDR1 MDHEN and CDR2 SYDVKM. The CDR3, as DNA: TGTGCCAGCAGAACCGGGACAAGAGGCTCACCCCTCCACTTT. Its protein is CASRTGTRGSPLHF. Supplemented by reference TRBV28 and TRBJ1-6, the full variable domain reads DVKVTQSSRYLVKRTGEKVFLECVQDMDHENMFWYRQDPGLGLRLIYFSYDVKMKEKGDIPEGYSVSREKKERFSLILESASTNQTSMYLCASRTGTRGSPLHFGNGTRLTVT.

J is TRBJ2-7 and V is TRBV5-4; tentatively, D is TRBD2 (5 bases). V lost 9 bases to trimming and J lost 1 base, with 14 bases between them. The germline CDR1 and CDR2 sequences are SGHNT and YYREEE (reference sequence). CDR3 length: 13 residues. DNA for the CDR3: TGTGCCACCCATGTACTAGGGTCCTACGAGCAGTACTTC. Translating gives CATHVLGSYEQYF.

Only one count was recorded for this clone. The V call is TRBV28, the J call TRBJ1-5; maybe TRBD1 (6 bases). CDR1 is MDHEN and CDR2 is SYDVKM in the germline V gene. Between the trimmed V and J ends, which lost 2 bases and 7 bases, there was a span of 12 bases. This CDR3 has 14 residues. This chain's CDR3 is CASSLGGGWQPQHF. For the CDR3, the DNA is TGTGCCAGCAGTTTAGGAGGGGGATGGCAGCCCCAGCATTTT.

The chain links TRBV9 to TRBJ2-6, with D possibly matching TRBD1 (5 bases). The CDR3 extends over 20 amino acids. Germline lookup yields CDR1 SGDLS and CDR2 YYNGEE. With 4 bases removed from V and 0 bases from J, the gap between germline ends came to 23 bases. CDR3 amino acids: CASSHSGNPTLPSGANVLTF. As DNA, the CDR3 is TGTGCCAGCAGCCACTCAGGGAACCCCACCCTCCCCTCTGGGGCCAACGTCCTGACTTTC.

The chain couples TRBV28 to TRBJ1-5; 7 positions agree with TRBD1. Germline values: CDR1 MDHEN, CDR2 SYDVKM. Trimming took 2 bases from V and 7 from J; bases not matched to a gene: 5. This CDR3 contains 14 residues. The CDR3 loop reads CASSLAGGGQPQHF. DNA of the CDR3: TGTGCCAGCAGTTTAGCAGGGGGTGGCCAGCCCCAGCATTTT.

The rearrangement uses TRBV6-5 and TRBJ2-7; a possible D gene is TRBD1 (5 bases). The CDR3 covers 13 residues. Germline CDR1 reads MNHEY; CDR2 reads SVGAGI. V lost 6 bases to trimming and J lost 0 bases, with 9 bases between them. In nucleotides, the CDR3 is TGTGCCAGCAGCATGACAGACTCCTACGAGCAGTACTTC. This encodes CASSMTDSYEQYF.

The rearrangement joins TRBV15 to TRBJ1-4; the D gene is possibly TRBD1 (5 bases). This CDR3 comprises 20 residues. The germline V and J ends were trimmed by 0 bases and 0 bases, with 20 bases remaining between them. Germline V lookup: CDR1 LNHNV, CDR2 YYDKDF (reference sequence). CDR3 in amino acids: CATSRDRGRKGFATNEKLFF. The CDR3 nucleotides are TGTGCCACCAGCAGAGATCGGGGTAGAAAGGGGTTCGCAACTAATGAAAAACTGTTTTTT. Together with reference TRBV15 and TRBJ1-4, the CDR3 gives the full variable domain: DAMVIQNPRYQVTQFGKPVTLSCSQTLNHNVMYWYQQKSSQAPKLLFHYYDKDFNNEADTPDNFQSRRPNTSFCFLDIRSPGLGDTAMYLCATSRDRGRKGFATNEKLFFGSGTQLSVL.

The chain carries TRBV2 and TRBJ2-7; 7 positions match TRBD2. Germline values: CDR1 SNHLY, CDR2 FYNNEI. This CDR3 contains 14 residues. The ends lost 1 base at V and 4 bases at J; junction bases unmatched: 4. In DNA, the CDR3 is TGTGCCAGCAGTGAAGGGCGGGGGATATACGAGCAGTACTTC. The encoded protein is CASSEGRGIYEQYF.

J is TRBJ1-1 and V is TRBV7-9, with D maybe TRBD1 (5 bases). CDR1 and CDR2 from the germline V gene are SEHNR and FQNEAQ (reference sequence). This CDR3 region has 15 residues. The germline V and J ends were trimmed by 10 bases and 8 bases, with 26 bases remaining between them. The CDR3 region has the DNA TGTGCCACCCTCAGGCAGGGAACCTTAGGGAGCGAAGCTTTCTTT. It encodes CATLRQGTLGSEAFF.

The chain has TRBV7-2 and TRBJ2-6; D possibly corresponds to TRBD2 (5 bases). The CDR3 contains 16 residues. Germline V CDR1 and CDR2: SGHTA, FQGNSA. Deletions cut 1 base from V and 2 bases from J, with 9 bases between. CDR3 residues: CASSLGRGTGANVLTF. In DNA, the CDR3 is TGTGCCAGCAGCTTAGGTCGGGGAACTGGGGCCAACGTCCTGACTTTC.

This chain links TRBV6-4 with TRBJ1-6, with unresolved D. Germline V gene data show CDR1 as MRHNA and CDR2 as SNTAGT. The CDR3 length is 15 residues. V gave up 2 bases and J gave up 5 bases, with 10 bases separating them. The chain's CDR3 is CASSDTRSNNSPLHF. CDR3 bases: TGTGCCAGCAGTGACACGCGTAGCAATAATTCACCCCTCCACTTT.

As for this clone: The junction and the germline gene differ at one end; a read error may be behind it. The chain is built from TRBV28 and TRBJ2-7; no firm D call. CDR1 MDHEN and CDR2 SYDVKM come from the germline V gene. This CDR3 comprises 14 residues. The DNA of the CDR3 is TGTGCCAGCAACCCCCCCGGCCTTCACTACGAACAGTACTTC. Protein: CASNPPGLHYEQYF.

The DNA for the CDR3 is TGTGCCAGTATCCGGGGGACAAACTATGGCTACACCTTC. Residues: CASIRGTNYGYTF. This sequence joins TRBV12-3 or TRBV12-4 and TRBJ1-2, with D possibly being TRBD1 (6 bases). The CDR3 has 13 residues. V was trimmed by 9 bases and J by 2 bases, leaving 13 bases between them.

V usage is TRBV24-1 and J usage is TRBJ1-1; tentative D call: TRBD1 (5 bases). The germline V gene encodes CDR1 KGHDR and CDR2 SFDVKD. The CDR3 length is 11 residues. V was clipped by 7 bases and J by 9 bases, with 11 bases between them. CDR3 amino acids: CATSYRTQAFF. For the CDR3, the DNA is TGTGCCACCAGCTACAGGACGCAAGCTTTCTTT.

CDR3 in amino acids: CASSQAQTGSEAFF. As DNA, the CDR3 is TGTGCCAGCAGCCAAGCCCAGACGGGGTCTGAAGCTTTCTTT. J is TRBJ1-1 and V is TRBV3-1 (or the pseudogene TRBV3-2); no clear D. The CDR3 totals 14 residues. Germline-derived CDR1 and CDR2 are LGHDT and YNNKEL (reference sequence). The V end lost 1 base, the J end lost 6 bases, and 12 bases lay between the germline ends.

The chain employs TRBV12-3 or TRBV12-4 and TRBJ2-3, with D unresolved. The V gene lost 11 bases and the J gene lost 6 bases, with 15 bases spanning the gap. This CDR3 is built from 12 residues. The DNA for the CDR3 is TGTGCCGACGTGGGGTTAGGTGATACGCAGTATTTT. It translates to CADVGLGDTQYF.

J is TRBJ1-3 and V is TRBV5-4, with D tentatively TRBD1 (5 bases). Trimming pared 0 bases from V and 5 bases from J, leaving 12 bases between. The CDR3 has 15 amino acids. CDR1 is SGHNT and CDR2 is YYREEE in the germline V gene (reference sequence). CDR3 in amino acids: CASSLGGAMRNTIYF. The DNA for the CDR3 is TGTGCCAGCAGCTTGGGGGGCGCAATGAGAAACACCATATATTTT.

This clone was recorded once. The V call is TRBV28, the J call TRBJ1-1, with D unresolved. Trimming removed 6 bases from V and 11 bases from J, with 19 bases in between. CDR1 is MDHEN, CDR2 SYDVKM, per germline. The CDR3 runs 13 residues. CDR3 loop: CASSDTFRMSAFF. DNA for the CDR3: TGTGCCAGCAGCGATACCTTCCGGATGTCGGCTTTCTTT.

The V gene is TRBV27, the J gene TRBJ2-1, with D possibly being TRBD2 (6 bases). Germline V gene sequence: CDR1 MNHEY, CDR2 SMNVEV (reference sequence). CDR3 length equals 15 residues. The V end lost 3 bases, the J end lost 2 bases, and 11 bases lay between the germline ends. The DNA of the CDR3 is TGTGCCAGCAGTTTCGAGACTAGGACCTACAATGAGCAGTTCTTC. It codes for CASSFETRTYNEQFF.

The gene calls are TRBV11-2 and TRBJ1-4, with D tentatively TRBD1 (5 bases). V was shortened by 4 bases and J by 7 bases, with 16 bases between the two germline ends. CDR3 length equals 15 residues. CDR1 and CDR2 from the germline V gene are SGHAT and FQNNGV. This CDR3 reads CASSSIRGNIEKLFF. DNA of the CDR3: TGTGCCAGCAGCTCCATTAGGGGTAACATTGAAAAACTGTTTTTT.

The chain joins TRBV2 to TRBJ1-2, with TRBD1 identical over 7 bases. Per the germline V gene, CDR1 is SNHLY and CDR2 is FYNNEI. CDR3 size: 12 residues. Trimming removed 8 bases from V and 4 bases from J; junction bases left unmatched: 4. The CDR3 spells CASLRQGYGYTF. For the CDR3, the DNA is TGTGCCAGCCTTCGACAGGGCTATGGCTACACCTTC.

The V and J genes are TRBV19 and TRBJ2-7; D perhaps matches TRBD1 (6 bases). Germline lookup yields CDR1 LNHDA and CDR2 SQIVND (reference sequence). V was pared by 6 bases and J by 6 bases, with 18 bases between. The CDR3 is 14 residues long. Here the CDR3 reads CASRQLQGSGEQYF. In nucleotides, the CDR3 is TGTGCCAGTAGACAATTACAGGGAAGTGGCGAGCAGTACTTC.

This chain connects TRBV28 to TRBJ1-5; D remains ambiguous. The V and J ends lost 8 bases and 3 bases respectively, with 14 bases between them. CDR3 length: 14 amino acids. Germline V gives CDR1 MDHEN, CDR2 SYDVKM. CDR3 amino acids: CASLGGIPNQPQHF. The CDR3 nucleotides are TGTGCCAGCTTGGGAGGGATCCCCAATCAGCCCCAGCATTTT. The complete variable domain, with remaining parts taken from reference TRBV28 and TRBJ1-5, reads DVKVTQSSRYLVKRTGEKVFLECVQDMDHENMFWYRQDPGLGLRLIYFSYDVKMKEKGDIPEGYSVSREKKERFSLILESASTNQTSMYLCASLGGIPNQPQHFGDGTRLSIL.

J is TRBJ2-7 and V is TRBV11-2; D tentatively reads TRBD1 or TRBD2 (5 bases each). The CDR3 totals 16 residues. V was pared by 0 bases and J by 0 bases, with 12 bases between. Germline values: CDR1 SGHAT, CDR2 FQNNGV. The CDR3 bases are TGTGCCAGCAGCTTAGATTGGGGGTGGAGCTCCTACGAGCAGTACTTC. As protein: CASSLDWGWSSYEQYF.

The rearrangement links TRBV13 to TRBJ1-1, with 9 bases that match TRBD1. The CDR3 consists of 15 residues. Per germline, CDR1 PRHDT and CDR2 FYEKMQ (reference sequence). V dropped 5 bases and J dropped 2; count of bases not matched to a gene: 6. The CDR3 here is CASSPGTGSNTEAFF. As DNA, the CDR3 is TGTGCCAGCAGCCCGGGGACAGGGAGTAACACTGAAGCTTTCTTT. The full variable domain, rest sourced from reference TRBV13 and TRBJ1-1, is AAGVIQSPRHLIKEKRETATLKCYPIPRHDTVYWYQQGPGQDPQFLISFYEKMQSDKGSIPDRFSAQQFSDYHSELNMSSLELGDSALYFCASSPGTGSNTEAFFGQGTRLTVV.

This chain joins TRBV4-1 and TRBJ2-2; the D gene is possibly TRBD2 (5 bases). The CDR3 has 12 amino acids. Looked up from germline, CDR1 is MGHRA and CDR2 is YSYEKL. Trimming shortened V by 5 bases and J by 8 bases, and 9 bases separated the two germline ends. For the CDR3, the DNA is TGCGCCAGCAGCTGGACTGGAGGGGAGCTGTTTTTT. Translating it yields CASSWTGGELFF.

This clone was detected only a few times. This sequence joins TRBV5-6 and TRBJ2-7; 8 bases match TRBD1. The J segment lost 3 bases and the V segment lost 4 bases, leaving 6 bases of the junction unmatched. Germline V lookup: CDR1 SGHDT, CDR2 YYEEEE. The CDR3 is 14 residues long. CDR3 loop: CASSTAGQVYEQYF. DNA for the CDR3: TGTGCCAGCAGCACGGCGGGACAGGTCTACGAGCAGTACTTC.

This clone has only one observation. V is TRBV4-1 and J is TRBJ1-3, with no clear D. The V end lost 4 bases, the J end lost 7 bases, and 11 bases lay between the germline ends. Germline values: CDR1 MGHRA, CDR2 YSYEKL. The CDR3 is 13 residues long. For the CDR3, the DNA is TGCGCCAGCAGCCTCCTAATTGGTAACACCATATATTTT. This translates into CASSLLIGNTIYF.

The chain combines TRBV6-5 with TRBJ2-7; TRBD1 aligns across 7 bases. The CDR3 consists of 13 residues. With V trimmed by 6 bases and J by 5 bases, 7 bases remained unmatched. Germline-derived CDR1 and CDR2 are MNHEY and SVGAGI. CDR3 nucleotide sequence: TGTGCCAGCAGCAAGACAGGGTTCGACGAGCAGTACTTC. It encodes CASSKTGFDEQYF.

The genes are TRBV5-1 and TRBJ2-7; the match to TRBD2 covers 8 bases. Trimming at V came to 2 bases and at J to 2 bases, leaving 9 bases not matched to a gene. The CDR3 covers 16 residues. Germline assignment: CDR1 SGHRS and CDR2 YFSETQ. CDR3 in DNA: TGCGCCAGCAGCTTCGACTCTCAGCGGGGGACCTACGAGCAGTACTTC. This codes for CASSFDSQRGTYEQYF.